One sample yielded the 11 T cell receptor beta chains listed below, sequenced in a study of blood T cell repertoires in COVID-19 (dated by TCRdb to about 2020). Library preparation used the immunoSEQ multiplex PCR assay. The clones in this table, taken by TCRdb from immuneACCESS, are in-frame only. Not every clone is retained; where verified, under half of the shortfall comes from an unresolved V gene, and the cause of the rest is unknown. The sample table records roughly 370,000 clones; around nine tenths of these occur just once. Of the sample, roughly 9.4% falls within the top ten clones. Specimen: PBMCs or T cells enriched from blood (not recorded which). The receptors originated from a woman between 50 and 59 years old who had recovered from COVID-19.

The chain couples TRBV10-3 to TRBJ2-3; 9 nucleotides agree with TRBD2. V gave up 0 bases and J gave up 1 base; unmatched junction bases: 8. This CDR3 has 18 residues. In germline, CDR1 is ENHRY, CDR2 SYGVKD. In nucleotides, the CDR3 is TGTGCCATCAGTGAGTCCGCGGGGGGGCCCGTAGGCACAGATACGCAGTATTTT. As protein: CAISESAGGPVGTDTQYF.

The chain couples TRBV19 to TRBJ1-1; TRBD1 is a possible D gene (5 bases). CDR1 is LNHDA, CDR2 SQIVND, per germline (reference sequence). This CDR3 has 14 residues. V lost 7 bases and J lost 5, with 17 bases in between. The CDR3 DNA reads as TGTGCCAGTATCGCGGGGGGTTTAAGAACTGAAGCTTTCTTT. Protein: CASIAGGLRTEAFF.

The chain recombines TRBV11-1 with TRBJ2-5; D ambiguous. There are 16 residues in the CDR3. Germline loops: CDR1 SGHAT, CDR2 FQDESV (reference sequence). V lost 7 bases to trimming and J lost 0 bases, with 18 bases between them. The CDR3 is CASTLNRADDQETQYF. In DNA, the CDR3 is TGTGCCAGCACCCTCAATCGAGCCGATGACCAAGAGACCCAGTACTTC.

V is TRBV4-1 and J is TRBJ1-6; tentative D call: TRBD1 (5 bases). The germline gives CDR1 MGHRA, CDR2 YSYEKL. The V end was cut by 1 base, the J end by 7 bases, with 11 bases between. CDR3 length equals 15 residues. CDR3 DNA sequence: TGCGCCAGCAGCCAAGGGGTGACAGCAAATTCACCCCTCCACTTT. Its protein product is CASSQGVTANSPLHF.

Only a few counts were recorded for this clone. J is TRBJ1-1 and V is TRBV4-1; D might be TRBD1 (5 bases). The germline V gene encodes CDR1 MGHRA and CDR2 YSYEKL. The CDR3 loop spans 15 amino acids. Trimming took off 3 bases at V and 2 bases at J, with 13 bases between the two ends. For the CDR3, the DNA is TGCGCCAGCAGCCAGCGGGAGAGGGGAAACACTGAAGCTTTCTTT. Protein: CASSQRERGNTEAFF.

V and J are TRBV5-1 and TRBJ2-1; TRBD2 matches 10 bases. Germline V gene sequence: CDR1 SGHRS, CDR2 YFSETQ. This CDR3 is 16 amino acids long. V trimming: 4 bases; J trimming: 9 bases; junction bases outside the gene matches: 13. The DNA of the CDR3 is TGCGCCAGCAGCCTTAGCGGGGGGTTTTTGGGGATTGAGCAGTTCTTC. This encodes CASSLSGGFLGIEQFF.

This clone was seen more than once but under ten times. CDR3 coding DNA: TGTGCCAGCAGCCAGAGTGCGACAGACCGCTATGGCTACACCTTC. This codes for CASSQSATDRYGYTF. The V gene is TRBV7-2, the J gene TRBJ1-2, with D possibly matching TRBD1 (5 bases). The CDR3 is 15 amino acids. Trimming removed 5 bases at V and 4 bases at J, with 17 bases between. Germline assignment: CDR1 SGHTA and CDR2 FQGNSA.

This chain connects TRBV6-5 to TRBJ1-6; maybe TRBD1 (6 bases). Germline loops: CDR1 MNHEY, CDR2 SVGAGI. V was shortened by 2 bases and J by 8 bases, with 10 bases between the two germline ends. This CDR3 is built from 14 residues. CDR3 DNA: TGTGCCAGCAGTTACACGTACAGGGATTCACCCCTCCACTTT. Translated, it gives CASSYTYRDSPLHF.

The chain recombines TRBV7-2 with TRBJ1-6; D is unclear. The germline CDR1 and CDR2 sequences are SGHTA and FQGNSA. The length of the CDR3 is 12 residues. Trimming shortened V by 5 bases and J by 6 bases, and 5 bases separated the two germline ends. Here the CDR3 DNA reads TGTGCCAGCAGCATACTTAATTCACCCCTCCACTTT. Residues: CASSILNSPLHF.

This clone showed up just a few times. J is TRBJ1-1 and V is TRBV5-6; 12 bases are a match to TRBD1. Trimming cost V 0 bases and J 6 bases; bases outside gene matches: 6. The CDR3 contains 16 residues. Germline V gene sequence: CDR1 SGHDT, CDR2 YYEEEE. The CDR3 sequence: CASSLGDRGRTAEAFF. CDR3 sequence (DNA): TGTGCCAGCAGCTTGGGGGACAGGGGGCGAACAGCTGAAGCTTTCTTT.

This clone was recorded a few times. The rearrangement joins TRBV30 to TRBJ1-1, with D unresolved. The CDR3 is 12 amino acids. The V end was cut by 2 bases, the J end by 7 bases, with 11 bases between. Germline V gene data show CDR1 as GTSNPN and CDR2 as SVGIG (reference sequence). The CDR3 DNA reads as TGTGCCTGGAGTCGTCAAAGCGGTGAAGCTTTCTTT. Its translation: CAWSRQSGEAFF.